Following are 32 T cell receptor beta chains from one sample sequenced in a study of Ad26.COV2.S vaccination and SARS-CoV-2 variants. Method: immunoSEQ multiplex PCR; TCRdb's copy keeps in-frame clones and lacks some. The sample lists over 110,000 clones, 86% occurring once. This sample comprised peripheral blood, obtained after recovery from COVID-19. Receptors originate from a human donor who had recovered from COVID-19.

This chain uses TRBV19 with TRBJ1-6; D unresolved. V lost 3 bases and J lost 11, with 14 bases in between. Germline V lookup: CDR1 LNHDA, CDR2 SQIVND (reference sequence). The CDR3 runs to 14 residues. CDR3 sequence reads: CASSMSVQAAPLHF. For the CDR3, the DNA is TGTGCCAGTAGTATGAGTGTGCAGGCCGCACCCCTCCACTTT.

This chain connects TRBV28 to TRBJ2-1; 7 bases are a match to TRBD2. Germline loops: CDR1 MDHEN, CDR2 SYDVKM. The CDR3 loop spans 15 amino acids. The trim removed 6 bases at V and 6 bases at J, leaving 11 bases unmatched. The CDR3 protein is CASSLSGEGSNEQFF. The CDR3 coding sequence is TGTGCCAGCAGCCTCTCGGGGGAGGGGAGCAATGAGCAGTTCTTC. The whole variable domain, filled in from reference TRBV28 and TRBJ2-1, reads DVKVTQSSRYLVKRTGEKVFLECVQDMDHENMFWYRQDPGLGLRLIYFSYDVKMKEKGDIPEGYSVSREKKERFSLILESASTNQTSMYLCASSLSGEGSNEQFFGPGTRLTVL.

The rearrangement uses TRBV29-1 and TRBJ2-7; no reliable D call. V lost 5 bases, J lost 0 bases, and 11 bases lay in between. Looked up from germline, CDR1 is SQVTM and CDR2 is ANQGSEA. There are 13 residues in the CDR3. The chain's CDR3 is CSVFPESSYEQYF. CDR3 nucleotide sequence: TGCAGCGTTTTCCCAGAGTCCTCCTACGAGCAGTACTTC.

The chain links TRBV7-2 to TRBJ1-3; 8 bases are a match to TRBD1. CDR3 length: 15 residues. V trimming: 3 bases; J trimming: 4 bases; junction bases outside the gene matches: 5. Germline V gene sequence: CDR1 SGHTA, CDR2 FQGNSA. The CDR3 reads CASSFRGLPGNTIYF. CDR3 nucleotides: TGTGCCAGCAGCTTCAGGGGGCTCCCCGGAAACACCATATATTTT.

V and J are TRBV3-1 (or the pseudogene TRBV3-2) and TRBJ1-5, with D maybe TRBD1 (5 bases). The CDR3 spans 19 residues. Between the trimmed V and J ends, which lost 2 bases and 2 bases, there was a span of 22 bases. In germline, CDR1 is LGHDT, CDR2 YNNKEL (reference sequence). The DNA for the CDR3 is TGTGCCAGCAGCCAATTAGACAGTCCCGCTTTCGGGGGCAATCAGCCCCAGCATTTT. It encodes CASSQLDSPAFGGNQPQHF.

The chain employs TRBV6-5 and TRBJ2-7; TRBD1 aligns across 11 bases. The CDR3 loop spans 15 amino acids. CDR1 and CDR2 (germline): MNHEY, SVGAGI. V lost 6 bases and J lost 2; bases outside the gene matches: 6. CDR3 region: CASRFRTGGAYEQYF. CDR3 bases: TGTGCCAGCAGGTTCCGGACAGGGGGCGCCTACGAGCAGTACTTC.

This chain joins TRBV28 and TRBJ2-3, with D perhaps given as TRBD1 or TRBD2 (6 bases each). V dropped 6 bases and J dropped 1 base, with 11 bases sitting between them. Germline CDR1 reads MDHEN; CDR2 reads SYDVKM. The CDR3 is made up of 14 amino acids. The CDR3 spells CASRSGEGTDTQYF. CDR3 DNA sequence: TGTGCCAGCAGGTCAGGGGAGGGCACAGATACGCAGTATTTT.

The chain joins TRBV28 to TRBJ2-2; D is unresolved. Germline V gives CDR1 MDHEN, CDR2 SYDVKM. The CDR3 is 13 amino acids. Trimming removed 6 bases at V and 6 bases at J, with 11 bases between. CDR3 residues: CASSVDTSGELFF. Written as DNA, the CDR3 is TGTGCCAGCAGCGTCGACACTTCCGGGGAGCTGTTTTTT.

The chain has TRBV5-1 and TRBJ2-6; no clear D. Trimming removed 4 bases at V and 0 bases at J, with 11 bases between. CDR1 and CDR2 (germline): SGHRS, YFSETQ. CDR3 length equals 16 residues. The CDR3 region is CASSPRTVSGANVLTF. CDR3 DNA: TGCGCCAGCAGCCCGCGGACCGTCTCTGGGGCCAACGTCCTGACTTTC.

The chain is built from TRBV6-5 and TRBJ2-7; D call uncertain. V gave up 5 bases and J gave up 2 bases, with 13 bases separating them. Per germline, CDR1 MNHEY and CDR2 SVGAGI. This CDR3 is built from 14 residues. CDR3 protein: CASSPPSGPYEQYF. CDR3 nucleotides: TGTGCCAGCAGTCCGCCCTCCGGGCCCTACGAGCAGTACTTC.

This clone was counted many times. The chain combines TRBV7-9 with TRBJ1-1; perhaps TRBD1 as D (5 bases). The germline V gene has CDR1 SEHNR and CDR2 FQNEAQ (reference sequence). V lost 2 bases and J lost 8, with 15 bases in between. The CDR3 runs to 14 residues. The CDR3 nucleotides read TGTGCCAGCAGCTTATGGGGGGAGAGTGGAGAAGCTTTCTTT. It specifies CASSLWGESGEAFF.

A word on this clone: Lacking the conserved final phenylalanine or tryptophan, this CDR3 likely reflects a read error. The DNA is left out, because the CDR3 cannot be placed on it with certainty; the CDR3 is given as TCRdb lists it. The chain employs TRBV7-9 and TRBJ1-1. The germline gives CDR1 SEHNR, CDR2 FQNEAQ (reference sequence). The CDR3 is 12 residues long, ends included. The chain's CDR3 is CASSLYAAPWMG.

The rearrangement uses TRBV11-3 and TRBJ2-1; 14 nucleotides match TRBD2. This CDR3 is built from 19 residues. Germline CDR1 and CDR2: SGHNT and YENEEA. V gave up 1 base and J gave up 4 bases; unmatched junction bases: 9. DNA of the CDR3: TGTGCCAGCAGCTTAGGGTCGGGGACTAGCGGGGGAGATTACAATGAGCAGTTCTTC. Its translation is CASSLGSGTSGGDYNEQFF. The whole variable domain, filled in from reference TRBV11-3 and TRBJ2-1, reads EAGVVQSPRYKIIEKKQPVAFWCNPISGHNTLYWYLQNLGQGPELLIRYENEEAVDDSQLPKDRFSAERLKGVDSTLKIQPAELGDSAVYLCASSLGSGTSGGDYNEQFFGPGTRLTVL.

This clone came up a few times. V usage is TRBV4-1 and J usage is TRBJ1-5, with a possible D match to TRBD1 (5 bases). Germline CDR1 is MGHRA and CDR2 is YSYEKL. This CDR3 is 12 amino acids long. V was trimmed by 7 bases and J by 7 bases, leaving 11 bases between them. CDR3 amino acids: CASKGDGQPQHF. CDR3 nucleotides: TGCGCCAGCAAAGGGGATGGACAGCCCCAGCATTTT.

There are a few counts of this clone. The chain has TRBV19 and TRBJ1-5, with D possibly TRBD1 on 5 matching bases. Deletions cut 5 bases from V and 15 bases from J, with 20 bases between. Looked up from germline, CDR1 is LNHDA and CDR2 is SQIVND (reference sequence). The CDR3 runs to 13 residues. The CDR3 DNA reads TGTGCCAGTAGTCTCAAAGCGGTGGACAACCGGCATTTT. Amino acids: CASSLKAVDNRHF. The full variable domain, completed using reference TRBV19 and TRBJ1-5, is DGGITQSPKYLFRKEGQNVTLSCEQNLNHDAMYWYRQDPGQGLRLIYYSQIVNDFQKGDIAEGYSVSREKKESFPLTVTSAQKNPTAFYLCASSLKAVDNRHFGDGTRLSIL.

The chain joins TRBV25-1 to TRBJ1-6; D is perhaps TRBD1 (5 bases). Trimming stripped 7 bases from V and 13 bases from J, with 14 bases between. Germline values: CDR1 MGHDK, CDR2 SYGVNS. The CDR3 extends over 12 amino acids. The CDR3 loop reads CASNTNRNPLHF. The CDR3 region has the DNA TGTGCCAGCAACACCAACAGGAATCCCCTCCACTTT.

This clone was seen only once. The chain has TRBV30 and TRBJ2-5; D is unresolved. The CDR3 sequence is 10 residues long. CDR1 and CDR2 from the germline V gene are GTSNPN and SVGIG (reference sequence). The V and J ends lost 1 base and 11 bases respectively, with 8 bases between them. The CDR3 sequence: CAWSDELQYF. DNA for the CDR3: TGTGCCTGGAGTGACGAGCTACAGTACTTC.

The chain is built from TRBV6-5 and TRBJ1-4, with D possibly TRBD1 on 5 matching bases. CDR1 and CDR2 from the germline V gene are MNHEY and SVGAGI. The CDR3 has 15 amino acids. V lost 5 bases, J lost 7 bases, and 17 bases lay in between. The CDR3 DNA follows: TGTGCCAGCAGTCACGGGACCGGAGAGGGTGAAAAACTGTTTTTT. This gives the protein CASSHGTGEGEKLFF.

The chain links TRBV6-5 to TRBJ1-2; D ambiguous. Looked up from germline, CDR1 is MNHEY and CDR2 is SVGAGI. V was clipped by 6 bases and J by 5 bases, with 13 bases between them. CDR3 length: 13 amino acids. The DNA of the CDR3 is TGTGCCAGCAGGCAAACCGATGCTTATGGCTACACCTTC. Its translation: CASRQTDAYGYTF.

This clone occurred once. The J gene is TRBJ1-2, the V gene TRBV7-2; TRBD1 agrees at 7 bases. V dropped 1 base and J dropped 5; count of bases not matched to a gene: 4. The germline V gene encodes CDR1 SGHTA and CDR2 FQGNSA. The CDR3 covers 14 residues. CDR3 in amino acids: CASSLGQGNYGYTF. CDR3 bases: TGTGCCAGCAGCTTAGGACAGGGAAATTATGGCTACACCTTC.

The chain employs TRBV12-3 or TRBV12-4 and TRBJ2-1, with D possibly being TRBD2 (6 bases). With 8 bases removed from V and 2 bases from J, the gap between germline ends came to 7 bases. The CDR3 spans 12 residues. This chain's CDR3 is CASAGPYNEQFF. The CDR3 DNA reads as TGTGCCAGCGCGGGACCCTACAATGAGCAGTTCTTC.

The rearrangement links TRBV9 to TRBJ2-5, with 8 positions matching TRBD1. Trimming at V came to 4 bases and at J to 0 bases, leaving 5 bases not matched to a gene. The CDR3 spans 15 residues. Germline loops: CDR1 SGDLS, CDR2 YYNGEE. The CDR3 region is CASSISTGDQETQYF. The CDR3 nucleotides read TGTGCCAGCAGCATATCGACAGGGGACCAAGAGACCCAGTACTTC. Full variable domain (rest looked up from reference TRBV9 and TRBJ2-5): DSGVTQTPKHLITATGQRVTLRCSPRSGDLSVYWYQQSLDQGLQFLIQYYNGEERAKGNILERFSAQQFPDLHSELNLSSLELGDSALYFCASSISTGDQETQYFGPGTRLLVL.

This clone appeared a few times. The chain carries TRBV20-1 and TRBJ1-3; no reliable D call. The CDR3 totals 11 residues. CDR1 is DFQATT and CDR2 is SNEGSKA in the germline V gene (reference sequence). V was pared by 5 bases and J by 2 bases, with 4 bases between. Here the CDR3 reads CSAETGNTIYF. The CDR3 DNA sequence: TGCAGTGCTGAAACTGGAAACACCATATATTTT.

The chain employs TRBV7-9 and TRBJ2-7; a possible D gene is TRBD2 (6 bases). The CDR3 is 15 residues long. V was pared by 4 bases and J by 2 bases, with 15 bases between. CDR1 and CDR2 (germline): SEHNR, FQNEAQ (reference sequence). The CDR3 nucleotides read TGTGCCAGCAGCTGGGGGGTAAATCCGGCCTACGAGCAGTACTTC. The encoded protein is CASSWGVNPAYEQYF.

The chain uses TRBV7-2 and TRBJ1-2, with TRBD1 matching 9 bases. Looked up from germline, CDR1 is SGHTA and CDR2 is FQGNSA. CDR3 length: 15 amino acids. Germline trimming cut 4 bases from V and 6 bases from J; bases unmatched to any gene: 9. The CDR3: CASSSPGQGYDGYTF. CDR3 in DNA: TGTGCCAGCAGCTCACCGGGACAGGGATATGATGGCTACACCTTC.

The chain joins TRBV19 to TRBJ2-1; D is possibly TRBD2 (5 bases). Germline assignment: CDR1 LNHDA and CDR2 SQIVND (reference sequence). CDR3 size: 16 residues. Trimming removed 7 bases from V and 2 bases from J, with 18 bases in between. The CDR3 region is CASTSERNLPYNEQFF. The CDR3, as DNA: TGTGCCAGTACCTCCGAGCGGAACCTTCCCTACAATGAGCAGTTCTTC.

The gene calls are TRBV6-4 and TRBJ2-7, with 9 positions matching TRBD2. The CDR3 runs to 18 residues. The J segment lost 2 bases and the V segment lost 6 bases, leaving 17 bases of the junction unmatched. CDR1 and CDR2 from the germline V gene are MRHNA and SNTAGT. In DNA, the CDR3 is TGTGCCAGCAGCCCCCCCACTAGCGGGCGGAGGGGTACCTACGAGCAGTACTTC. As protein: CASSPPTSGRRGTYEQYF.

CDR3 residues: CASSTGTGDETQYF. For the CDR3, the DNA is TGTGCCAGCAGTACCGGGACAGGGGACGAGACCCAGTACTTC. The rearrangement uses TRBV6-5 and TRBJ2-5; TRBD1 agrees at 10 bases. The V gene's germline CDR1 is MNHEY and CDR2 SVGAGI. The V and J ends lost 5 bases and 5 bases, in that order; junction bases with no gene match: 5. This CDR3 is 14 amino acids long.

The V and J genes are TRBV7-8 and TRBJ1-2; tentatively, D is TRBD1 (5 bases). The CDR3 runs to 14 residues. Germline CDR1 and CDR2: SGHVS and FQNEAQ. Trimming pared 7 bases from V and 6 bases from J, leaving 18 bases between. CDR3 DNA sequence: TGTGCCAGCACACCGAGGGGATGGTTTAATGGCTACACCTTC. It is translated as CASTPRGWFNGYTF.

V and J are TRBV10-1 and TRBJ2-7, with D maybe TRBD2 (6 bases). The V end was cut by 2 bases, the J end by 4 bases, with 15 bases between. Germline V gives CDR1 WNHNN, CDR2 SYGVQD (reference sequence). This CDR3 comprises 15 residues. CDR3 amino acids: CASSEAGREKYEQYF. The CDR3 nucleotides read TGCGCCAGCAGTGAGGCGGGAAGGGAGAAGTACGAGCAGTACTTC.

The chain carries TRBV4-3 and TRBJ1-3; D is ambiguous. Trimming removed 2 bases from V and 3 bases from J, with 11 bases in between. Germline V gives CDR1 LGHNA, CDR2 YSLEER. CDR3 size: 15 residues. The CDR3 sequence: CASSQLRTGGNTIYF. The CDR3, as DNA: TGCGCCAGCAGCCAACTTCGGACTGGTGGAAACACCATATATTTT.

The V and J genes are TRBV30 and TRBJ1-1; perhaps TRBD1 as D (5 bases). The CDR3 has 11 residues. The germline gives CDR1 GTSNPN, CDR2 SVGIG (reference sequence). Trimming left V 4 bases short and J 5 bases short, with 8 bases between. CDR3 in DNA: TGTGCCTGGATGGAGGGGACTGAAGCTTTCTTT. Residues: CAWMEGTEAFF.